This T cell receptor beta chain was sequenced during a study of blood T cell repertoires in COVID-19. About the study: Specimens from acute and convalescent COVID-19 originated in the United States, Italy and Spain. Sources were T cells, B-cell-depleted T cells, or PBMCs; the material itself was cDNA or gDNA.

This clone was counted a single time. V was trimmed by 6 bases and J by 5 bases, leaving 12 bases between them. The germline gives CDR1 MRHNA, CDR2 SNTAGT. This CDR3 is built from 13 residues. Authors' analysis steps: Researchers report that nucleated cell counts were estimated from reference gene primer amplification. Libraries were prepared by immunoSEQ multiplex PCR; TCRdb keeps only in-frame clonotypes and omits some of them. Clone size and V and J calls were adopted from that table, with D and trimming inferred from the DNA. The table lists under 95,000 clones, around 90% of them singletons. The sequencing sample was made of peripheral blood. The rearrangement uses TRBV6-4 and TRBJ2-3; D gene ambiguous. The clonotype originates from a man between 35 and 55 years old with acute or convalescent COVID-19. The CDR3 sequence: CASSATFGDTQYF. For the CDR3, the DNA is TGTGCCAGCAGCGCAACGTTCGGAGATACGCAGTATTTT.